This T cell receptor (beta chain) was recovered during a study of OX40 agonist ivuxolimab in advanced cancers. At the level of the study: Every 2 weeks, patients received ivuxolimab intravenously, dosed at 0.01 to 10 mg/kg. Averaging roughly 60 years in age, with a range of roughly 20 to 90, the cohort was about 83% male. Hepatocellular carcinoma, melanoma, renal cell or head and neck cancer was diagnosed in the dose-escalation patients. People who had prior anti-PD-1, anti-PD-L1 or anti-CTLA-4 therapy could take part, and 40% had some.

Method: immunoSEQ multiplex PCR; TCRdb's copy keeps in-frame clones and lacks some. In the table there are under 40,000 clones, more than 70% of which are singletons. Germline V lookup: CDR1 MNHNS, CDR2 SASEGT. Deletions cut 5 bases from V and 0 bases from J, with 7 bases between. The CDR3 contains 13 residues. The rearrangement joins TRBV6-1 to TRBJ1-1; D is undetermined. The specimen was CD4+ or CD8+ T cells sorted from blood, collected in a trial of the OX40 agonist ivuxolimab. The source is an adult with an advanced solid tumor such as melanoma, head and neck, liver or kidney cancer. CDR3 protein: CASSTTVNTEAFF. The CDR3 bases are TGTGCCAGCAGTACGACTGTGAACACTGAAGCTTTCTTT.